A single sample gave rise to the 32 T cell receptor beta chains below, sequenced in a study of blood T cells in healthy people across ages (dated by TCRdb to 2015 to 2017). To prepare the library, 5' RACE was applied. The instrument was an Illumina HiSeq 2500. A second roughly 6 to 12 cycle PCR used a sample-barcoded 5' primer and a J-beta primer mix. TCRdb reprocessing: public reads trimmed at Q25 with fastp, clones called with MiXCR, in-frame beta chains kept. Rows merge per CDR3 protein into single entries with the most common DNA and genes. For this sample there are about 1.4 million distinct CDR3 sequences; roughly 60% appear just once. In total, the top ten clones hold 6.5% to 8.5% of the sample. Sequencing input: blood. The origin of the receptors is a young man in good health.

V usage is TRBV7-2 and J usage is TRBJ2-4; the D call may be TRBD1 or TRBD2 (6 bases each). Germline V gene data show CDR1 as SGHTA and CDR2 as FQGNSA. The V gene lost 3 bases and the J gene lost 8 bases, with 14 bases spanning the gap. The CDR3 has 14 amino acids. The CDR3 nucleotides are TGTGCCAGCAGCTTTGGCACGGGGGCGGACATTCAGTACTTC. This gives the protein CASSFGTGADIQYF.

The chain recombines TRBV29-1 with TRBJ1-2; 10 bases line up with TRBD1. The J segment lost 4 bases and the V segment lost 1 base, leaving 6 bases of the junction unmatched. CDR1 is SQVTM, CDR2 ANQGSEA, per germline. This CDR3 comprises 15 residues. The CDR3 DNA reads TGCAGCGTTGAAGCGGCGGACAGGGGGATCTATGGCTACACCTTC. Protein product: CSVEAADRGIYGYTF.

In DNA, the CDR3 is TGTGCCAGCAGTACGACTAGCGGGGGGTTCCCGACAGATACGCAGTATTTT. It codes for CASSTTSGGFPTDTQYF. The chain has TRBV12-3 or TRBV12-4 and TRBJ2-3, with 13 bases lining up with TRBD2. Losses at the gene ends were 5 bases for V and 3 bases for J; bases not matched to a gene: 8. The CDR3 loop spans 17 amino acids.

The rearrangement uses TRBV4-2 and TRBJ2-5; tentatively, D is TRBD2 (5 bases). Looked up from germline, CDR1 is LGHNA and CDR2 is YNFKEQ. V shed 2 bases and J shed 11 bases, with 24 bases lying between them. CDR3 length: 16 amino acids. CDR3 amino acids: CASSQKRAYLYNEQYF. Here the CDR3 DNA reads TGTGCCAGCAGCCAAAAGAGGGCGTACCTTTACAATGAGCAGTACTTC.

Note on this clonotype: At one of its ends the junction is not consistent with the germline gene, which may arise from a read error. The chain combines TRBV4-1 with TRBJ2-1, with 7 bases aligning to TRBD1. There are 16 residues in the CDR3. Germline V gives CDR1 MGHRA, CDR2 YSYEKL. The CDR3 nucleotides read TGCGCCAGCGGCCAGGGAATGGCCGCCGGGACAGATGAGCAGTTCTTC. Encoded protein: CASGQGMAAGTDEQFF.

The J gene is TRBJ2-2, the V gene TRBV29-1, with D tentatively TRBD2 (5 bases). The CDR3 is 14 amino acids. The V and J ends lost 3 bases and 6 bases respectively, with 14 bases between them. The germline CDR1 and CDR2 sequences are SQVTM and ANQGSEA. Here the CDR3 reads CSVEEARRAGELFF. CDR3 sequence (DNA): TGCAGCGTTGAGGAGGCTAGGAGAGCCGGGGAGCTGTTTTTT.

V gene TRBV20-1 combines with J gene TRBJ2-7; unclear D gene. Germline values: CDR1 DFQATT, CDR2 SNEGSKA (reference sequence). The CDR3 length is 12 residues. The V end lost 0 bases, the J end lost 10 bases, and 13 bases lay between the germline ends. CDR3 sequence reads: CSAREGIRIQYF. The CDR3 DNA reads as TGCAGTGCTAGAGAGGGGATAAGAATCCAGTACTTC.

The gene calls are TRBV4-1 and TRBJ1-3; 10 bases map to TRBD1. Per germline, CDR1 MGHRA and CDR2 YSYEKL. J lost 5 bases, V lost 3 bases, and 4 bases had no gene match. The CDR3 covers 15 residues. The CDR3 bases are TGCGCCAGCAGCCAGGGACAGGGGAATAGAAACACCATATATTTT. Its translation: CASSQGQGNRNTIYF.

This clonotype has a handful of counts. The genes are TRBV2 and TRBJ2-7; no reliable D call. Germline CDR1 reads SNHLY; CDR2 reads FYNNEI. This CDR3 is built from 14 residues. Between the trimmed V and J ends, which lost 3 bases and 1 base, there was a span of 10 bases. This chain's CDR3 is CASSDSGLSYEQYF. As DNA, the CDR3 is TGTGCCAGCAGTGATTCTGGTCTATCCTACGAGCAGTACTTC.

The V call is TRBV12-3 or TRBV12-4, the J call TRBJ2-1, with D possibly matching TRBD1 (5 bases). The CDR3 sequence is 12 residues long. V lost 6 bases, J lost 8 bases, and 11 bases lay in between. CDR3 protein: CASRPLGDEQFF. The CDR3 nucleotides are TGTGCCAGCAGGCCCCTAGGGGATGAGCAGTTCTTC.

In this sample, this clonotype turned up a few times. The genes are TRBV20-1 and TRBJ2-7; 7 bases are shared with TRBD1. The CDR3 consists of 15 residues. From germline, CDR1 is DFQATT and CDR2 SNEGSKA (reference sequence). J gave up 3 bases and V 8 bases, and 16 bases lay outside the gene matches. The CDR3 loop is CSITKAGRGSYEQYF. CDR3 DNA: TGCAGTATCACAAAGGCCGGCAGGGGGAGCTACGAGCAGTACTTC.

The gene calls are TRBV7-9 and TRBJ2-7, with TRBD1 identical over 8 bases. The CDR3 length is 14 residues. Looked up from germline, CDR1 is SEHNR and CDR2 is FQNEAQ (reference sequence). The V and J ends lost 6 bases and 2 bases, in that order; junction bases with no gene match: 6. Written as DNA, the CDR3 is TGTGCCAGCAGGAGGGACAGGCTGGCCTACGAGCAGTACTTC. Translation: CASRRDRLAYEQYF.

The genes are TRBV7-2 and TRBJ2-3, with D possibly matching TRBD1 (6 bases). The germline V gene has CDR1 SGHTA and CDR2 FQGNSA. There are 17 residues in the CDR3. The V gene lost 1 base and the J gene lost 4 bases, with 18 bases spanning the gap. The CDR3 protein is CASSLGNQGRVADTQYF. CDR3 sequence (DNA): TGTGCCAGCAGCTTAGGGAACCAGGGGCGTGTGGCAGATACGCAGTATTTT.

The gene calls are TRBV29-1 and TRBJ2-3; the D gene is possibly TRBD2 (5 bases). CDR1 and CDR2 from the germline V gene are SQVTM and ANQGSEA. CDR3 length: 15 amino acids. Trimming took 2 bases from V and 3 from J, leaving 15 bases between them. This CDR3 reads CSVEWWEIGTDTQYF. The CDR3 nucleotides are TGCAGCGTTGAATGGTGGGAGATTGGGACAGATACGCAGTATTTT.

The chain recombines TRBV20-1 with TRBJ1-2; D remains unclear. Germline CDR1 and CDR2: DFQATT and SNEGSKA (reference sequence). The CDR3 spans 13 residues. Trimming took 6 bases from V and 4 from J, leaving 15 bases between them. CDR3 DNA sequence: TGCAGTGCCCCAGTTATGGGGATCTATGGCTACACCTTC. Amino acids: CSAPVMGIYGYTF.

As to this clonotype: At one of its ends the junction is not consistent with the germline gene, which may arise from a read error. The chain's CDR3 is CASSELLAVGLETQYF. For the CDR3, the DNA is TGTGCCAGTAGTGAATTACTAGCTGTGGGACTTGAGACCCAGTACTTC. The chain links TRBV25-1 to TRBJ2-7; D possibly corresponds to TRBD2 (6 bases). The end of the DNA fits TRBJ2-5 better, so the J call may be wrong. CDR3 length: 16 amino acids. Germline-derived CDR1 and CDR2 are MGHDK and SYGVNS.

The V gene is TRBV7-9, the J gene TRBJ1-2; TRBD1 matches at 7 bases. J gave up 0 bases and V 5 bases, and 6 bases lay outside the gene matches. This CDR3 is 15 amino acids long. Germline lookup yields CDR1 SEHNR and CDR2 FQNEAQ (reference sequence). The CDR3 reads CASSEGAEPNYGYTF. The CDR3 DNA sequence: TGTGCCAGCAGCGAGGGGGCAGAGCCTAACTATGGCTACACCTTC.

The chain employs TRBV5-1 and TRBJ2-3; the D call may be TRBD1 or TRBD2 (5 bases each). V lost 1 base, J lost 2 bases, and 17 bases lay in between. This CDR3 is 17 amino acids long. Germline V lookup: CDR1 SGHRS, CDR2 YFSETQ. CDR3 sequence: CASSLPPGPLDTDTQYF. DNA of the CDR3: TGCGCCAGCAGCTTGCCCCCGGGACCCCTGGACACAGATACGCAGTATTTT. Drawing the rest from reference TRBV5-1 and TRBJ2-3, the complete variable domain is KAGVTQTPRYLIKTRGQQVTLSCSPISGHRSVSWYQQTPGQGLQFLFEYFSETQRNKGNFPGRFSGRQFSNSRSEMNVSTLELGDSALYLCASSLPPGPLDTDTQYFGPGTRLTVL.

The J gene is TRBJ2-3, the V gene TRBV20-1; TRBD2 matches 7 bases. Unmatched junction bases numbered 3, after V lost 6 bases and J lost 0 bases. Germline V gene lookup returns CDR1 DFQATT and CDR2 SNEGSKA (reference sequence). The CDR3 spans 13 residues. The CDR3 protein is CSAKRDSTDTQYF. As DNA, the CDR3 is TGCAGTGCGAAGCGGGACAGCACAGATACGCAGTATTTT.

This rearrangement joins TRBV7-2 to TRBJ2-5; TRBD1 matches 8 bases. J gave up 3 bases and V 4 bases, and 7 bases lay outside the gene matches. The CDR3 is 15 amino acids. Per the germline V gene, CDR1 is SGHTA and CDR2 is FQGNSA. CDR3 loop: CASSSWGTGKETQYF. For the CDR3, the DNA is TGTGCCAGCAGCTCCTGGGGGACAGGAAAAGAGACCCAGTACTTC. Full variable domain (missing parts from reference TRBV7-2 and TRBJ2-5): GAGVSQSPSNKVTEKGKDVELRCDPISGHTALYWYRQSLGQGLEFLIYFQGNSAPDKSGLPSDRFSAERTGGSVSTLTIQRTQQEDSAVYLCASSSWGTGKETQYFGPGTRLLVL.

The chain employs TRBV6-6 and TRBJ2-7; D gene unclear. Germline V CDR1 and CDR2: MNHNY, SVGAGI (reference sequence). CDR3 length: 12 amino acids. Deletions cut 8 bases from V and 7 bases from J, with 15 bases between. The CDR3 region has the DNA TGTGCCAGCCTGACGGGCTCCCGGGAGCAGTACTTC. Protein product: CASLTGSREQYF.

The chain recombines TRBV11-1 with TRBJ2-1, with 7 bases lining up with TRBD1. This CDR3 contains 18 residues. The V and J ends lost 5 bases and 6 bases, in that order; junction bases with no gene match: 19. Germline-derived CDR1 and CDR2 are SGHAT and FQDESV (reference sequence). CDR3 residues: CASSPFTQNTTGPNEQFF. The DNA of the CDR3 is TGTGCCAGCAGCCCCTTCACACAGAACACGACAGGGCCCAATGAGCAGTTCTTC.

The CDR3 DNA reads as TGCAGTGCTAGAGATGTGGCAGGGAGTCCCTACGAGCAGTACTTC. The encoded protein is CSARDVAGSPYEQYF. The gene calls are TRBV20-1 and TRBJ2-4; perhaps D is TRBD1 or TRBD2 (5 bases each). The last part of the DNA fits TRBJ2-7 better; the J call may be wrong. The CDR3 has 15 residues. Germline loops: CDR1 DFQATT, CDR2 SNEGSKA (reference sequence).

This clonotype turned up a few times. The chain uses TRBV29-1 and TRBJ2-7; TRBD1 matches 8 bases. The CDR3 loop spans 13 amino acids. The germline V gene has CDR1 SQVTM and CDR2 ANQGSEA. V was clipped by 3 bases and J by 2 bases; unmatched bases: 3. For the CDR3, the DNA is TGCAGCGTTGAGGGGACAGGAACCTACGAGCAGTACTTC. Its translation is CSVEGTGTYEQYF.

The CDR3 reads CASSLPTGGHSGANVLTF. As DNA, the CDR3 is TGTGCCAGCAGCTTACCCACAGGGGGCCACTCTGGGGCCAACGTCCTGACTTTC. This chain connects TRBV7-6 to TRBJ2-6; 9 nucleotides align to TRBD1. CDR3 size: 18 residues. The ends lost 2 bases at V and 0 bases at J; junction bases unmatched: 5. Germline assignment: CDR1 SGHVS and CDR2 FNYEAQ.

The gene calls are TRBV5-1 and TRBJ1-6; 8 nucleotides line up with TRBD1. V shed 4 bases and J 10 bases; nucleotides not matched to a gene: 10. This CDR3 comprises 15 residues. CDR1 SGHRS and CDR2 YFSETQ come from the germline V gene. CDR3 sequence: CASSPRQGIGSPLHF. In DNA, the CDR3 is TGCGCCAGCAGCCCACGACAGGGGATCGGATCACCCCTCCACTTT.

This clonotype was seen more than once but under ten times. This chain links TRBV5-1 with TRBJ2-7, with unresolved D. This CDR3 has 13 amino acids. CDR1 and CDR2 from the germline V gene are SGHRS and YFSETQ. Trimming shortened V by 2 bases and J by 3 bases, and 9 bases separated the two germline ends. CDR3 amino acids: CASSFPGNYEQYF. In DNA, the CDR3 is TGCGCCAGCAGCTTTCCGGGTAACTACGAGCAGTACTTC. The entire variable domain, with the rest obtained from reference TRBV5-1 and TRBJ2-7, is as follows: KAGVTQTPRYLIKTRGQQVTLSCSPISGHRSVSWYQQTPGQGLQFLFEYFSETQRNKGNFPGRFSGRQFSNSRSEMNVSTLELGDSALYLCASSFPGNYEQYFGPGTRLTVT.

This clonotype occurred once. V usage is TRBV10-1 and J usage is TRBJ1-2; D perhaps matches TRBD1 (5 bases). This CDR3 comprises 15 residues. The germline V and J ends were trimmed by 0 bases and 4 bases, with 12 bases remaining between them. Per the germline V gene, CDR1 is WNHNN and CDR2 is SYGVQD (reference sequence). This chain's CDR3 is CASSESSQGLYGYTF. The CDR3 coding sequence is TGCGCCAGCAGTGAGTCGAGCCAGGGTCTCTATGGCTACACCTTC.

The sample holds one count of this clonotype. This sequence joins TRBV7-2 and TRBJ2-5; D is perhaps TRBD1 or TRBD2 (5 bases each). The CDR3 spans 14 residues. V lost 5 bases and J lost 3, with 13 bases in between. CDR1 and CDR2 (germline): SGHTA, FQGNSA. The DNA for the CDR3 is TGTGCCAGCAGCGCCGATTGGGACGAAGAGACCCAGTACTTC. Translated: CASSADWDEETQYF.

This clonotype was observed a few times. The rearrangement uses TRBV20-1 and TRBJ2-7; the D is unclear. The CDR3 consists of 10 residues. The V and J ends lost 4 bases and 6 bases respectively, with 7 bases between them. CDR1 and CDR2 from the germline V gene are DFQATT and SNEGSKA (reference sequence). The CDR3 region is CSAIISEQYF. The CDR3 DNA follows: TGCAGTGCTATAATCTCCGAGCAGTACTTC.

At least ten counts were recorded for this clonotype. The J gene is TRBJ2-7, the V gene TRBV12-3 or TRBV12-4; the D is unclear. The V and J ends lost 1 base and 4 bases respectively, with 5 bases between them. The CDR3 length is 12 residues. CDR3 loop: CASSLGYYEQYF. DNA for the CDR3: TGTGCCAGCAGTTTAGGGTATTACGAGCAGTACTTC.

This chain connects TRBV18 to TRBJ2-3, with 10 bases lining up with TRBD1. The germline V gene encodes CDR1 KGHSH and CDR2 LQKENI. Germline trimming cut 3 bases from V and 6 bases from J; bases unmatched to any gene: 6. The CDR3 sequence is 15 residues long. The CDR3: CASSPATGGEDTQYF. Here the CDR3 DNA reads TGTGCCAGCTCACCGGCGACAGGGGGCGAGGATACGCAGTATTTT.